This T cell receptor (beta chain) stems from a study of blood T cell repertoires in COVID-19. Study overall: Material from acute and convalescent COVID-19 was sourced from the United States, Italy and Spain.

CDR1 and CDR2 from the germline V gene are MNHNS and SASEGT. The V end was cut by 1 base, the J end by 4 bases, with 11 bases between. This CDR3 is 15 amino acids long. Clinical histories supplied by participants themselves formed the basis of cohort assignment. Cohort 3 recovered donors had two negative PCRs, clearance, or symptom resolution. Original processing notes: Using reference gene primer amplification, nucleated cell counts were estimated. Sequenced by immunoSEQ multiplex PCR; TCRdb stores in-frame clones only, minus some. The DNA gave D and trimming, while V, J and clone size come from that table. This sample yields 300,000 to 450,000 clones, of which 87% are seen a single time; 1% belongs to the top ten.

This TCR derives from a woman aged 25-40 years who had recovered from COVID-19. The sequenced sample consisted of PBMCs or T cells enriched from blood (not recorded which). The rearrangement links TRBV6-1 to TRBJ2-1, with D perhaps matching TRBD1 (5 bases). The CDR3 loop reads CASSEGSGPYNEQFF. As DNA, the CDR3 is TGTGCCAGCAGTGAAGGGTCAGGGCCATACAATGAGCAGTTCTTC.